The rows below give T cell receptor beta chains drawn from one sample of a study of OX40 agonist ivuxolimab in advanced cancers. Assay: immunoSEQ multiplex PCR; the TCRdb copy retains only in-frame clones and omits some. The table lists some 83,000 clones, more than 70% of them singletons, with 5.5% to 7.5% in the top ten. The starting material was CD4+ or CD8+ T cells sorted from blood, obtained in a trial of the OX40 agonist ivuxolimab. The receptors come from an adult with an advanced solid tumor such as melanoma, head and neck, liver or kidney cancer. Each CDR3 is given with its conserved first and last residue. The D gene is left open where the match is weak.

v_gene,d_gene,j_gene,CDR3aa,CDR3nt
TRBV2,-,TRBJ2-1,CASRLATQGEQFF,TGTGCCAGCCGGCTAGCGACACAGGGAGAGCAGTTCTTC
TRBV6-5,-,TRBJ2-4,CASSYTRVSAKNIQYF,TGTGCCAGCAGTTATACGAGGGTATCGGCCAAAAACATTCAGTACTTC
TRBV28,TRBD2,TRBJ2-5,CASSFARTSGGQETQYF,TGTGCCAGCAGTTTCGCCCGGACTAGCGGCGGACAAGAGACCCAGTACTTC
TRBV5-1,TRBD2,TRBJ2-1,CASSWTSGSSYNEQFF,TGCGCCAGCAGCTGGACTAGCGGGAGCTCCTACAATGAGCAGTTCTTC
TRBV6-5,-,TRBJ1-2,CASSMRGYGYTF,TGTGCCAGCAGTATGCGAGGGTATGGCTACACCTTC
TRBV29-1,-,TRBJ2-1,CSVESYNEQFF,TGCAGCGTTGAGTCCTATAATGAGCAGTTCTTC
TRBV6-5,-,TRBJ2-5,CASSPSILRETQYF,TGTGCCAGCAGTCCCTCAATCTTGAGAGAGACCCAGTACTTC
TRBV6-1,-,TRBJ1-5,CASSEFHGALEPQHF,TGTGCCAGCAGTGAATTTCACGGGGCCTTGGAGCCCCAGCATTTT
TRBV29-1,-,TRBJ2-1,CSVEGIASDNEQFF,TGCAGCGTTGAGGGAATAGCGAGCGACAATGAGCAGTTCTTC
TRBV19,TRBD2,TRBJ2-3,CASSIRNLAGGPSDTQYF,TGTGCCAGTAGTATAAGGAATCTAGCGGGAGGGCCATCAGATACGCAGTATTTT